This T cell receptor beta chain was observed in a study of blood T cell repertoires in COVID-19. Study details: Whether acute or convalescent, the COVID-19 samples came from the United States, Italy and Spain. PBMCs, B-cell-depleted T cells, or T cells were the source of the cDNA or gDNA that made up the material.

As handled by the study authors: Quantification of nucleated cells was approximated via reference gene primer amplification. The method was immunoSEQ multiplex PCR; TCRdb's version includes in-frame clones alone and lacks a portion of them. V and J calls and clone size are copied from that table; D and trimming were computed from the DNA. The table shows under 200,000 clones, with over 75% occurring only once. Points on this clone: The same CDR3 is also encoded by other DNA sequences in this sample.

J lost 0 bases, V lost 5 bases, and 2 bases had no gene match. The CDR3 length is 15 residues. Germline V lookup: CDR1 SGHTA, CDR2 FQGNSA. V and J are TRBV7-2 and TRBJ2-1, with TRBD1 identical over 9 bases. Sample: peripheral blood. The sequence was obtained from a man aged 45 to 65 with acute or convalescent COVID-19. The DNA for the CDR3 is TGTGCCAGCAGCCTGGACAGGGGCTCCTACAATGAGCAGTTCTTC. This codes for CASSLDRGSYNEQFF.